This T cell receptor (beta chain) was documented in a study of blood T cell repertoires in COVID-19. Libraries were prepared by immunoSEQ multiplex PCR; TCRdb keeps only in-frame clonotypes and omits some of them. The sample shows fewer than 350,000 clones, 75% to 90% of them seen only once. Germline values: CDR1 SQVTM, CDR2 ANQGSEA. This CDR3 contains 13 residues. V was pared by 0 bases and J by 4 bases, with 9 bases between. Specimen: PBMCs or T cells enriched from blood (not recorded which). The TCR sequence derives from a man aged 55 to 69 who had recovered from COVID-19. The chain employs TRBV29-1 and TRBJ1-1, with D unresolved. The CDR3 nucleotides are TGCAGCGTTGAAGATTTACGGGGCACTGAAGCTTTCTTT. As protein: CSVEDLRGTEAFF.